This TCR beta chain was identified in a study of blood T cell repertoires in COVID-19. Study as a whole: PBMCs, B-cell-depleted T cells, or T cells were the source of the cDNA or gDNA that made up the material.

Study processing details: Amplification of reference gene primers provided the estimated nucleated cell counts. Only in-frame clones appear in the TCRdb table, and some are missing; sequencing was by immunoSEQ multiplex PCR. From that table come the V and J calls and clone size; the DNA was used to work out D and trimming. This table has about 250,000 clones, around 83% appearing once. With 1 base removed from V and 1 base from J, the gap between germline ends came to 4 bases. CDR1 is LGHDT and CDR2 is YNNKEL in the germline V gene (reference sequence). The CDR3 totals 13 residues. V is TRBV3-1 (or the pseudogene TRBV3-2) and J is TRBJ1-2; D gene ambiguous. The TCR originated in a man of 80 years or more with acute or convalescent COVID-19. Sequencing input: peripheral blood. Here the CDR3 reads CASSQVSNYGYTF. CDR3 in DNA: TGTGCCAGCAGCCAAGTTAGTAACTATGGCTACACCTTC.